Listed here are 21 T cell receptor beta chains from one sample, sequenced in a study of control samples from healthy donors and cancer patients. The data were produced by immunoSEQ multiplex PCR, yet TCRdb's version contains in-frame clones alone and is incomplete. The table records about 140,000 clones, under 95% of them present only once. The specimen was blood. The receptors here all came from a man between 18 and 35 years old in good health.

The rearrangement joins TRBV19 to TRBJ1-3, with D hard to call. Deletions cut 8 bases from V and 0 bases from J, with 20 bases between. The CDR3 length is 17 residues. Germline-derived CDR1 and CDR2 are LNHDA and SQIVND (reference sequence). The CDR3, as DNA: TGTGCCAGTCCCTCCGGACGGCCCCAGAACTCTGGAAACACCATATATTTT. This gives the protein CASPSGRPQNSGNTIYF.

The rearrangement links TRBV6-5 to TRBJ1-6; the D is unclear. The CDR3 length is 13 residues. The germline CDR1 and CDR2 sequences are MNHEY and SVGAGI. Trimming left V 6 bases short and J 7 bases short, with 10 bases between. The CDR3 DNA is TGTGCCAGCAGGAGGATGTCCAATTCACCCCTCCACTTT. Protein sequence: CASRRMSNSPLHF.

The CDR3 is CAISESKDTEAFF. CDR3 nucleotides: TGTGCCATCAGTGAGTCGAAGGACACTGAAGCTTTCTTT. J is TRBJ1-1 and V is TRBV10-3; no clear D gene. Germline values: CDR1 ENHRY, CDR2 SYGVKD. Trimming removed 0 bases from V and 3 bases from J, with 5 bases in between. There are 13 residues in the CDR3.

DNA of the CDR3: TGTGCCAGCAGGTCAGGGGCCGGAAACACCATATATTTT. Translated, it gives CASRSGAGNTIYF. This sequence joins TRBV3-1 (or the pseudogene TRBV3-2) and TRBJ1-3; possible D gene TRBD1, 6 bases. The V end was cut by 6 bases, the J end by 4 bases, with 10 bases between. The CDR3 runs 13 residues. Per germline, CDR1 LGHDT and CDR2 YNNKEL (reference sequence).

This clone was observed once. The chain couples TRBV11-2 to TRBJ2-3; a possible D gene is TRBD1 (6 bases). CDR3 length equals 15 residues. Germline-derived CDR1 and CDR2 are SGHAT and FQNNGV. Trimming cost V 3 bases and J 6 bases, with 16 bases left between them. In DNA, the CDR3 is TGTGCCAGCAGCTTCAATAACAGGGATGGGGATACGCAGTATTTT. It codes for CASSFNNRDGDTQYF.

The chain links TRBV7-9 to TRBJ1-1, with 9 bases lining up with TRBD1. Germline lookup yields CDR1 SEHNR and CDR2 FQNEAQ (reference sequence). The CDR3 covers 15 residues. The V and J ends lost 3 bases and 5 bases, in that order; junction bases with no gene match: 7. The CDR3 DNA sequence: TGTGCCAGCAGCTTCTCCGGGACAGGGCTTACTGAAGCTTTCTTT. Translating it yields CASSFSGTGLTEAFF.

This chain uses TRBV28 with TRBJ2-7; the match to TRBD1 covers 8 bases. The CDR3 runs to 14 residues. Trimming took 6 bases from V and 3 from J; bases not matched to a gene: 7. Per germline, CDR1 MDHEN and CDR2 SYDVKM. The CDR3 sequence is CASSPRQGIYEQYF. CDR3 in DNA: TGTGCCAGCAGCCCGAGACAGGGGATCTACGAGCAGTACTTC. Looking up the rest from reference TRBV28 and TRBJ2-7 gives the full variable domain: DVKVTQSSRYLVKRTGEKVFLECVQDMDHENMFWYRQDPGLGLRLIYFSYDVKMKEKGDIPEGYSVSREKKERFSLILESASTNQTSMYLCASSPRQGIYEQYFGPGTRLTVT.

J is TRBJ2-5 and V is TRBV18; 7 nucleotides align to TRBD1. Trimming took 2 bases from V and 7 from J; bases not matched to a gene: 13. The CDR3 is made up of 16 amino acids. Germline V gene lookup returns CDR1 KGHSH and CDR2 LQKENI. The CDR3 DNA is TGTGCCAGCTCACCAGCCGGGACAGCGCGTGGGGTGACCCAGTACTTC. Translated: CASSPAGTARGVTQYF.

This sequence joins TRBV13 and TRBJ2-5, with D maybe TRBD1 (6 bases). Germline CDR1 and CDR2: PRHDT and FYEKMQ (reference sequence). CDR3 length: 15 residues. V gave up 4 bases and J gave up 4 bases, with 16 bases separating them. The CDR3 sequence is CASSSPTGMGETQYF. Here the CDR3 DNA reads TGTGCCAGCAGCTCCCCTACAGGGATGGGAGAGACCCAGTACTTC.

The chain combines TRBV6-6 with TRBJ2-5; perhaps D is TRBD1 or TRBD2 (5 bases each). Deletions cut 0 bases from V and 4 bases from J, with 12 bases between. The CDR3 runs to 15 residues. The germline V gene has CDR1 MNHNY and CDR2 SVGAGI (reference sequence). The CDR3 sequence: CASSYSGVSGETQYF. DNA for the CDR3: TGTGCCAGCAGTTACTCGGGGGTTTCAGGAGAGACCCAGTACTTC.

In its sample, this clone was seen once. The rearrangement uses TRBV27 and TRBJ1-6; 10 bases line up with TRBD1. Germline lookup yields CDR1 MNHEY and CDR2 SMNVEV (reference sequence). V lost 4 bases and J lost 7; bases outside the gene matches: 10. The CDR3 contains 17 residues. Here the CDR3 reads CASSSPSSTGGNSPLHF. The CDR3 DNA reads as TGTGCCAGCAGTTCCCCCTCTTCGACAGGGGGCAATTCACCCCTCCACTTT.

The rearrangement uses TRBV10-3 and TRBJ2-7; TRBD1 or TRBD2 may be the D gene (5 bases each). The germline V gene encodes CDR1 ENHRY and CDR2 SYGVKD. V was shortened by 0 bases and J by 1 base, with 7 bases between the two germline ends. This CDR3 has 14 amino acids. CDR3 bases: TGTGCCATCAGTGAGTCGGGACGGTCCTACGAGCAGTACTTC. Protein product: CAISESGRSYEQYF.

J is TRBJ2-7 and V is TRBV15, with D unclear. Deletions cut 1 base from V and 2 bases from J, with 9 bases between. The CDR3 has 14 amino acids. Germline CDR1 and CDR2: LNHNV and YYDKDF (reference sequence). The CDR3 loop is CATSRAQSPYEQYF. In DNA form, the CDR3 reads TGTGCCACCAGCAGAGCCCAATCACCCTACGAGCAGTACTTC.

The gene calls are TRBV4-1 and TRBJ2-7; TRBD1 aligns across 8 bases. CDR1 and CDR2 from the germline V gene are MGHRA and YSYEKL. This CDR3 spans 15 amino acids. V shed 5 bases and J 0 bases; nucleotides not matched to a gene: 6. CDR3 in DNA: TGCGCCAGCAGCAACCGGGACAGGTCCTCCTACGAGCAGTACTTC. It encodes CASSNRDRSSYEQYF.

This sequence joins TRBV18 and TRBJ2-2; D uncertain. Deletions cut 3 bases from V and 4 bases from J, with 9 bases between. This CDR3 is built from 14 residues. Germline assignment: CDR1 KGHSH and CDR2 LQKENI. CDR3 protein: CASSPPVSTGELFF. The CDR3 DNA sequence: TGTGCCAGCTCACCGCCAGTTTCCACCGGGGAGCTGTTTTTT. The complete variable domain, with remaining parts taken from reference TRBV18 and TRBJ2-2, reads NAGVMQNPRHLVRRRGQEARLRCSPMKGHSHVYWYRQLPEEGLKFMVYLQKENIIDESGMPKERFSAEFPKEGPSILRIQQVVRGDSAAYFCASSPPVSTGELFFGEGSRLTVL.

This clone was seen just once. This rearrangement joins TRBV6-5 to TRBJ2-7, with 14 bases fitting TRBD2. The CDR3 length is 16 residues. Germline V gives CDR1 MNHEY, CDR2 SVGAGI. With V trimmed by 0 bases and J by 5 bases, 3 bases remained unmatched. CDR3 sequence: CASSYSTSGGDHEQYF. The CDR3, as DNA: TGTGCCAGCAGTTACTCGACTAGCGGGGGGGACCACGAGCAGTACTTC.

This rearrangement joins TRBV19 to TRBJ1-2, with 8 positions matching TRBD1. Unmatched junction bases numbered 7, after V lost 6 bases and J lost 7 bases. Germline values: CDR1 LNHDA, CDR2 SQIVND (reference sequence). This CDR3 spans 13 amino acids. CDR3 sequence (DNA): TGTGCCAGTAGCCACAGGGGGGACTCTGGCTACACCTTC. Its translation is CASSHRGDSGYTF. Full variable domain (missing parts from reference TRBV19 and TRBJ1-2): DGGITQSPKYLFRKEGQNVTLSCEQNLNHDAMYWYRQDPGQGLRLIYYSQIVNDFQKGDIAEGYSVSREKKESFPLTVTSAQKNPTAFYLCASSHRGDSGYTFGSGTRLTVV.

The rearrangement uses TRBV15 and TRBJ1-1; TRBD1 aligns across 7 bases. The V segment lost 0 bases and the J segment 1 base; nucleotides outside the gene matches: 2. This CDR3 region has 15 residues. Germline V lookup: CDR1 LNHNV, CDR2 YYDKDF (reference sequence). CDR3 residues: CATSRDQGGNTEAFF. The DNA of the CDR3 is TGTGCCACCAGCAGAGATCAGGGGGGGAACACTGAAGCTTTCTTT.

This chain links TRBV5-4 with TRBJ1-6, with 11 nucleotides matching TRBD1. The V gene end was trimmed by 5 bases and the J gene end by 9 bases; junction bases not matched to a gene: 7. The CDR3 has 15 residues. Germline V gene data show CDR1 as SGHNT and CDR2 as YYREEE (reference sequence). The CDR3 nucleotides are TGTGCCAGCAGTTGGGACAGGGGGTCGGCTTCACCCCTCCACTTT. Amino acid sequence: CASSWDRGSASPLHF. The variable domain in full, with the rest retrieved from reference TRBV5-4 and TRBJ1-6, is ETGVTQSPTHLIKTRGQQVTLRCSSQSGHNTVSWYQQALGQGPQFIFQYYREEENGRGNFPPRFSGLQFPNYSSELNVNALELDDSALYLCASSWDRGSASPLHFGNGTRLTVT.

This clone was found once. The chain recombines TRBV5-1 with TRBJ1-1; D is undetermined. V was pared by 2 bases and J by 0 bases, with 8 bases between. This CDR3 spans 14 amino acids. Germline assignment: CDR1 SGHRS and CDR2 YFSETQ. The CDR3 is CASSLSGLNTEAFF. In DNA form, the CDR3 reads TGCGCCAGCAGCTTATCGGGGTTGAACACTGAAGCTTTCTTT.

This clone was detected many times. The V call is TRBV5-1, the J call TRBJ2-7; D assignment may be TRBD1 or TRBD2 (5 bases each). The CDR3 has 13 residues. V was cut by 4 bases and J by 5 bases, with 13 bases left in between. Germline V CDR1 and CDR2: SGHRS, YFSETQ. The CDR3 spells CASSPRDADEQYF. The CDR3, as DNA: TGCGCCAGCAGCCCCCGGGACGCTGACGAGCAGTACTTC.